The 25 T cell receptor beta chains in this list originate from one sample, sequenced in a study of spatial heterogeneity in lung cancer. Time point reported: sample taken at primary tumor resection. No cell sorting; template was whole RNA from tumor, lung tissue or PBMC. TCRdb ran MiXCR on the 5' RACE reads and lists one entry per CDR3 protein. The table lists some 87,000 distinct CDR3 sequences, over 8.5% of them singletons, with less than 9% in the top ten. The source material was PBMCs, sampled at surgery. All receptors come from a male donor with early-stage non-small cell lung cancer.

Only a few counts were recorded for this clonotype. The chain uses TRBV18 and TRBJ2-5; D is uncertain. The CDR3 consists of 14 residues. Germline CDR1 is KGHSH and CDR2 is LQKENI. Trimming left V 3 bases short and J 4 bases short, with 12 bases between. CDR3 amino acids: CASSPPTNRETQYF. CDR3 bases: TGTGCCAGCTCACCTCCGACAAACCGAGAGACCCAGTACTTC.

The chain joins TRBV20-1 to TRBJ2-6; D not certain. Germline CDR1 is DFQATT and CDR2 is SNEGSKA (reference sequence). The CDR3 runs 15 residues. V shed 6 bases and J shed 1 base, with 13 bases lying between them. Written as DNA, the CDR3 is TGCAGTGCCAGAAATTTTCGATCTGGGGCCAACGTCCTGACTTTC. It is translated as CSARNFRSGANVLTF.

The chain couples TRBV29-1 to TRBJ2-1, with 11 bases fitting TRBD2. Unmatched junction bases numbered 5, after V lost 7 bases and J lost 3 bases. This CDR3 is built from 14 residues. Germline CDR1 and CDR2: SQVTM and ANQGSEA. CDR3 bases: TGCAGCGGGAAGACTAGCGGGATCTACAATGAGCAGTTCTTC. Protein: CSGKTSGIYNEQFF.

This clonotype was counted many times. CDR3 coding DNA: TGTGCCATCAGTGAATATGGATCCTACGAGCAGTACTTC. It codes for CAISEYGSYEQYF. The rearrangement links TRBV10-3 to TRBJ2-7, with D unclear. This CDR3 has 13 residues. The germline V gene has CDR1 ENHRY and CDR2 SYGVKD. Between the trimmed V and J ends, which lost 3 bases and 1 base, there was a span of 7 bases.

This clonotype was observed a few times. In nucleotides, the CDR3 is TGTGCCAGCAGCTTCCCGGGGGGGCAGCCCCAGCATTTT. Its translation is CASSFPGGQPQHF. This chain joins TRBV7-8 and TRBJ1-5; a weak D match, TRBD1 (5 bases). Germline lookup yields CDR1 SGHVS and CDR2 FQNEAQ. Trimming left V 3 bases short and J 7 bases short, with 10 bases between. The CDR3 loop spans 13 amino acids.

This clonotype was detected a few times. The V gene is TRBV9, the J gene TRBJ2-5; possibly TRBD2 for D (6 bases). Trimming cost V 0 bases and J 2 bases, with 20 bases left between them. The germline CDR1 and CDR2 sequences are SGDLS and YYNGEE. The CDR3 covers 18 residues. This CDR3 reads CASSVAARDSWGQETQYF. DNA for the CDR3: TGTGCCAGCAGCGTAGCGGCGCGGGACTCCTGGGGACAAGAGACCCAGTACTTC. Looking up the rest from reference TRBV9 and TRBJ2-5 gives the full variable domain: DSGVTQTPKHLITATGQRVTLRCSPRSGDLSVYWYQQSLDQGLQFLIQYYNGEERAKGNILERFSAQQFPDLHSELNLSSLELGDSALYFCASSVAARDSWGQETQYFGPGTRLLVL.

This clonotype was seen ten or more times. The chain carries TRBV2 and TRBJ2-1, with D possibly TRBD2 on 6 matching bases. The ends were cut back, 3 bases at V and 8 bases at J, with 8 bases in the middle. Germline assignment: CDR1 SNHLY and CDR2 FYNNEI. There are 12 residues in the CDR3. The CDR3, as DNA: TGTGCCAGCAGTGATTGGGGGGATGAGCAGTTCTTC. It encodes CASSDWGDEQFF.

The J gene is TRBJ1-2, the V gene TRBV5-1, with 8 nucleotides matching TRBD1. Germline V gene lookup returns CDR1 SGHRS and CDR2 YFSETQ. V lost 0 bases, J lost 4 bases, and 2 bases stayed unmatched. The CDR3 contains 14 residues. The CDR3 sequence is CASSLDGQGYGYTF. The CDR3 DNA sequence: TGCGCCAGCAGCTTGGACGGACAGGGCTATGGCTACACCTTC.

This chain links TRBV18 with TRBJ1-2; possible D gene TRBD1, 6 bases. Germline lookup yields CDR1 KGHSH and CDR2 LQKENI. Trimming removed 0 bases at V and 5 bases at J, with 10 bases between. The CDR3 contains 14 residues. The CDR3 loop is CASSPPAGEYGYTF. The CDR3 DNA follows: TGTGCCAGCTCACCACCAGCAGGGGAGTATGGCTACACCTTC. Combining the CDR3 with reference TRBV18 and TRBJ1-2 gives the whole variable domain NAGVMQNPRHLVRRRGQEARLRCSPMKGHSHVYWYRQLPEEGLKFMVYLQKENIIDESGMPKERFSAEFPKEGPSILRIQQVVRGDSAAYFCASSPPAGEYGYTFGSGTRLTVV.

V and J are TRBV7-6 and TRBJ2-5; D possibly corresponds to TRBD2 (6 bases). Germline CDR1 reads SGHVS; CDR2 reads FNYEAQ. The CDR3 totals 15 residues. The germline V and J ends were trimmed by 1 base and 5 bases, with 14 bases remaining between them. For the CDR3, the DNA is TGTGCCAGCAGCTTAGGAAGGGGCCGGGGGGAGACCCAGTACTTC. Translating gives CASSLGRGRGETQYF.

This chain uses TRBV7-2 with TRBJ2-5; perhaps D is TRBD1 or TRBD2 (6 bases each). The CDR3 has 14 amino acids. Germline loops: CDR1 SGHTA, CDR2 FQGNSA. Deletions cut 5 bases from V and 4 bases from J, with 14 bases between. The chain's CDR3 is CASSRGRLTETQYF. DNA for the CDR3: TGTGCCAGCAGCCGGGGGCGCCTTACAGAGACCCAGTACTTC. Based on the CDR3 plus reference TRBV7-2 and TRBJ2-5, the full variable domain is GAGVSQSPSNKVTEKGKDVELRCDPISGHTALYWYRQSLGQGLEFLIYFQGNSAPDKSGLPSDRFSAERTGGSVSTLTIQRTQQEDSAVYLCASSRGRLTETQYFGPGTRLLVL.

The chain has TRBV5-5 and TRBJ2-7; 8 positions agree with TRBD2. V dropped 2 bases and J dropped 0; count of bases not matched to a gene: 1. The germline CDR1 and CDR2 sequences are SGHKS and YYEKEE (reference sequence). The CDR3 extends over 14 amino acids. The CDR3 reads CASSFGLASYEQYF. CDR3 nucleotide sequence: TGTGCCAGCAGCTTCGGACTAGCCTCCTACGAGCAGTACTTC.

This clonotype was picked up many times. The chain is built from TRBV4-2 and TRBJ1-4; D is uncertain. CDR3 length: 15 residues. CDR1 is LGHNA, CDR2 YNFKEQ, per germline. V lost 6 bases, J lost 4 bases, and 15 bases lay in between. The CDR3, as DNA: TGTGCCAGCAGGCCCCGGCGGGCGTTTAATGAAAAACTGTTTTTT. Translating gives CASRPRRAFNEKLFF.

The gene calls are TRBV2 and TRBJ2-5, with D possibly being TRBD2 (5 bases). The V gene lost 6 bases and the J gene lost 0 bases, with 5 bases spanning the gap. Germline assignment: CDR1 SNHLY and CDR2 FYNNEI. The CDR3 sequence is 12 residues long. As DNA, the CDR3 is TGTGCCAGCAGGGGAGACCAAGAGACCCAGTACTTC. Protein product: CASRGDQETQYF.

The V call is TRBV4-2, the J call TRBJ1-2; D remains unclear. Germline CDR1 reads LGHNA; CDR2 reads YNFKEQ. CDR3 length: 14 residues. The V end was cut by 1 base, the J end by 2 bases, with 8 bases between. The CDR3 loop is CASSQGTENYGYTF. The CDR3 nucleotides are TGTGCCAGCAGCCAAGGGACTGAAAACTATGGCTACACCTTC.

The chain combines TRBV5-5 with TRBJ2-1; 9 nucleotides agree with TRBD1. The ends lost 4 bases at V and 1 base at J; junction bases unmatched: 6. The germline V gene encodes CDR1 SGHKS and CDR2 YYEKEE (reference sequence). The CDR3 has 16 residues. The CDR3 coding sequence is TGTGCCAGCAGCCCCGGGACAGGGTTTTCCTACAATGAGCAGTTCTTC. Translation: CASSPGTGFSYNEQFF.

This clonotype showed up just a few times. The V gene is TRBV20-1, the J gene TRBJ2-7; 12 bases fit TRBD2. Unmatched junction bases numbered 0, after V lost 4 bases and J lost 2 bases. Germline V gene sequence: CDR1 DFQATT, CDR2 SNEGSKA (reference sequence). The CDR3 runs to 13 residues. The CDR3 here is CSATSGRAYEQYF. The CDR3 DNA follows: TGCAGTGCTACTAGCGGGAGGGCCTACGAGCAGTACTTC.

This clonotype has a handful of counts. The chain carries TRBV6-1 and TRBJ2-1, with 8 bases aligning to TRBD2. From germline, CDR1 is MNHNS and CDR2 SASEGT. The junction had 13 bases not matched to a gene; V was cut back by 0 bases and J by 9 bases. The CDR3 loop spans 17 amino acids. The CDR3 nucleotides read TGTGCCAGCAGTGAAGCGGCCGGGGGACTAGGACGGGGTGAGCAGTTCTTC. This sequence encodes CASSEAAGGLGRGEQFF.

The chain has TRBV27 and TRBJ2-1; no reliable D call. The germline gives CDR1 MNHEY, CDR2 SMNVEV (reference sequence). The ends were cut back, 2 bases at V and 9 bases at J, with 11 bases in the middle. The CDR3 runs to 13 residues. The DNA for the CDR3 is TGTGCCAGCAGTTTACTAGTGTTGGGTGAGCAGTTCTTC. Its protein product is CASSLLVLGEQFF.

This clonotype came up a few times. The chain joins TRBV5-5 to TRBJ1-6; D is uncertain. V shed 0 bases and J shed 7 bases, with 8 bases lying between them. The CDR3 is 14 residues long. Germline V gives CDR1 SGHKS, CDR2 YYEKEE (reference sequence). The CDR3 DNA reads TGTGCCAGCAGCTTGGCAGCTACGAATTCACCCCTCCACTTT. Its translation is CASSLAATNSPLHF. Drawing the rest from reference TRBV5-5 and TRBJ1-6, the complete variable domain is DAGVTQSPTHLIKTRGQQVTLRCSPISGHKSVSWYQQVLGQGPQFIFQYYEKEERGRGNFPDRFSARQFPNYSSELNVNALLLGDSALYLCASSLAATNSPLHFGNGTRLTVT.

This clonotype was counted at least ten times. This chain links TRBV12-3 or TRBV12-4 with TRBJ2-5, with TRBD2 matching 14 bases. The CDR3 sequence is 15 residues long. Trimming at V came to 5 bases and at J to 4 bases, leaving 3 bases not matched to a gene. The CDR3 nucleotides are TGTGCCAGCAGTAGGACTAGCGGGGGGTTAGAGACCCAGTACTTC. This sequence encodes CASSRTSGGLETQYF.

This clonotype was seen repeatedly, ten times or more. This rearrangement joins TRBV7-2 to TRBJ2-3; D possibly corresponds to TRBD1 (6 bases). Germline lookup yields CDR1 SGHTA and CDR2 FQGNSA. Trimming pared 5 bases from V and 0 bases from J, leaving 12 bases between. This CDR3 is 15 amino acids long. In DNA form, the CDR3 reads TGTGCCAGCAGCGTGACAGGTGCGAGCACAGATACGCAGTATTTT. Translation gives CASSVTGASTDTQYF.

The CDR3 here is CSVTGRLNTEAFF. The CDR3 DNA sequence: TGCAGCGTCACCGGACGTCTGAACACTGAAGCTTTCTTT. The chain has TRBV29-1 and TRBJ1-1; D is uncertain. The CDR3 spans 13 residues. Per the germline V gene, CDR1 is SQVTM and CDR2 is ANQGSEA. Trimming shortened V by 6 bases and J by 0 bases, and 11 bases separated the two germline ends.

This clonotype has a handful of counts. This chain connects TRBV6-1 to TRBJ2-7; D gene uncertain. The germline V gene encodes CDR1 MNHNS and CDR2 SASEGT. V was shortened by 1 base and J by 3 bases, with 7 bases between the two germline ends. CDR3 size: 13 residues. Here the CDR3 reads CASSEGNYYEQYF. The CDR3 DNA follows: TGTGCCAGCAGTGAAGGGAACTACTACGAGCAGTACTTC.

This clonotype was seen a handful of times. The rearrangement uses TRBV5-4 and TRBJ2-7; 11 bases fit TRBD1. Germline CDR1 reads SGHNT; CDR2 reads YYREEE (reference sequence). The junction had 9 bases not matched to a gene; V was cut back by 2 bases and J by 5 bases. The length of the CDR3 is 16 residues. Written as DNA, the CDR3 is TGTGCCAGCAGCTTCATGCCCGGGACAGGGGGGAACGAGCAGTACTTC. This codes for CASSFMPGTGGNEQYF. Combining the CDR3 with reference TRBV5-4 and TRBJ2-7 gives the whole variable domain ETGVTQSPTHLIKTRGQQVTLRCSSQSGHNTVSWYQQALGQGPQFIFQYYREEENGRGNFPPRFSGLQFPNYSSELNVNALELDDSALYLCASSFMPGTGGNEQYFGPGTRLTVT.